Presented here are 14 T cell receptor beta chains from one specimen sequenced in a study of control samples from healthy donors and cancer patients. This table comes from immunoSEQ multiplex PCR, and its TCRdb copy is limited to in-frame clones, with some not included. Here the sample spans 150,000 to 200,000 clones, 92% being singletons. The specimen sequenced was blood. The receptor source for this set is a woman younger than 45 in good health.

This clone was recorded only once. The V call is TRBV5-6, the J call TRBJ1-2; maybe TRBD1 (6 bases). The ends were cut back, 4 bases at V and 4 bases at J, with 14 bases in the middle. Germline CDR1 reads SGHDT; CDR2 reads YYEEEE. There are 14 residues in the CDR3. CDR3 loop: CASSGRGPSYGYTF. For the CDR3, the DNA is TGTGCCAGCAGCGGCAGGGGCCCATCCTATGGCTACACCTTC.

This clone occurred a few times. This chain uses TRBV6-5 with TRBJ2-7; D not certain. This CDR3 is built from 12 residues. The germline CDR1 and CDR2 sequences are MNHEY and SVGAGI. V gave up 8 bases and J gave up 2 bases, with 10 bases separating them. CDR3 sequence: CASGPAPYEQYF. The CDR3 nucleotides read TGTGCCAGCGGCCCAGCCCCCTACGAGCAGTACTTC.

The CDR3 spells CASSLQGWNTEAFF. The CDR3 region has the DNA TGTGCCAGCAGCTTGCAAGGTTGGAACACTGAAGCTTTCTTT. The chain couples TRBV7-9 to TRBJ1-1; D uncertain. Trimming took 3 bases from V and 1 from J, leaving 9 bases between them. Germline CDR1 SEHNR, CDR2 FQNEAQ (reference sequence). The CDR3 is 14 amino acids.

The V gene is TRBV13, the J gene TRBJ2-1, with TRBD2 as a possible D gene (6 bases). Germline V CDR1 and CDR2: PRHDT, FYEKMQ (reference sequence). CDR3 size: 15 residues. Trimming removed 4 bases from V and 1 base from J, with 11 bases in between. CDR3 sequence: CASSSIADSYNEQFF. CDR3 nucleotides: TGTGCCAGCAGCTCCATAGCGGATTCCTACAATGAGCAGTTCTTC.

This chain connects TRBV5-4 to TRBJ2-3; the D is unclear. Trimming took off 4 bases at V and 3 bases at J, with 18 bases between the two ends. The CDR3 contains 16 residues. The germline gives CDR1 SGHNT, CDR2 YYREEE (reference sequence). This CDR3 is CASSPRQAVGTDTQYF. The DNA for the CDR3 is TGTGCCAGCAGCCCTCGCCAGGCCGTGGGGACAGATACGCAGTATTTT. The full variable domain, with the rest looked up from reference TRBV5-4 and TRBJ2-3, is ETGVTQSPTHLIKTRGQQVTLRCSSQSGHNTVSWYQQALGQGPQFIFQYYREEENGRGNFPPRFSGLQFPNYSSELNVNALELDDSALYLCASSPRQAVGTDTQYFGPGTRLTVL.

The V call is TRBV9, the J call TRBJ2-3, with no clear D. The CDR3 extends over 13 amino acids. Trimming removed 2 bases from V and 0 bases from J, with 4 bases in between. From germline, CDR1 is SGDLS and CDR2 YYNGEE. CDR3 bases: TGTGCCAGCAGCGTGACTAGCACAGATACGCAGTATTTT. This translates into CASSVTSTDTQYF. The full variable domain, rest sourced from reference TRBV9 and TRBJ2-3, is DSGVTQTPKHLITATGQRVTLRCSPRSGDLSVYWYQQSLDQGLQFLIQYYNGEERAKGNILERFSAQQFPDLHSELNLSSLELGDSALYFCASSVTSTDTQYFGPGTRLTVL.

The J gene is TRBJ1-6, the V gene TRBV5-4; 10 positions agree with TRBD1. Losses at the gene ends were 4 bases for V and 7 bases for J; bases not matched to a gene: 5. The CDR3 is 15 amino acids. CDR1 and CDR2 (germline): SGHNT, YYREEE (reference sequence). CDR3 sequence (DNA): TGTGCCAGCAGCAAAGCGGGACAGGGGAATTCACCCCTCCACTTT. This translates into CASSKAGQGNSPLHF.

The chain has TRBV3-1 (or the pseudogene TRBV3-2) and TRBJ1-5; D is ambiguous. Germline V CDR1 and CDR2: LGHDT, YNNKEL (reference sequence). CDR3 length: 13 amino acids. V dropped 1 base and J dropped 5 bases, with 6 bases sitting between them. The CDR3 loop is CASSQGVDQPQHF. CDR3 DNA sequence: TGTGCCAGCAGCCAAGGGGTAGATCAGCCCCAGCATTTT.

The rearrangement links TRBV5-6 to TRBJ1-3; D is undetermined. V was cut by 2 bases and J by 4 bases, with 10 bases left in between. CDR3 size: 14 residues. The germline V gene encodes CDR1 SGHDT and CDR2 YYEEEE. The CDR3 nucleotides are TGTGCCAGCAGCTTTGGGCAGGCCGGAAACACCATATATTTT. Translated, it gives CASSFGQAGNTIYF.

A single count supports this clone. This sequence joins TRBV27 and TRBJ1-6; 9 nucleotides line up with TRBD1. The CDR3 spans 15 residues. Germline V lookup: CDR1 MNHEY, CDR2 SMNVEV (reference sequence). J lost 8 bases, V lost 3 bases, and 5 bases had no gene match. As DNA, the CDR3 is TGTGCCAGCAGTTTCGGGACAGGGTGGGATTCACCCCTCCACTTT. This codes for CASSFGTGWDSPLHF.

The chain joins TRBV9 to TRBJ1-2, with D perhaps TRBD1 (6 bases). With 4 bases removed from V and 2 bases from J, the gap between germline ends came to 12 bases. The CDR3 contains 14 residues. The germline V gene has CDR1 SGDLS and CDR2 YYNGEE. DNA for the CDR3: TGTGCCAGCAGCCGCCCGGGGGGCAACTATGGCTACACCTTC. This encodes CASSRPGGNYGYTF.

This clone is a singleton in its sample. The CDR3: CASSATDRNTEAFF. The CDR3 DNA reads as TGTGCCAGCAGCGCCACCGACAGGAACACTGAAGCTTTCTTT. The chain recombines TRBV9 with TRBJ1-1, with D maybe TRBD1 (5 bases). There are 14 residues in the CDR3. V lost 3 bases and J lost 1, with 10 bases in between. Germline CDR1 is SGDLS and CDR2 is YYNGEE. Full variable domain (missing parts from reference TRBV9 and TRBJ1-1): DSGVTQTPKHLITATGQRVTLRCSPRSGDLSVYWYQQSLDQGLQFLIQYYNGEERAKGNILERFSAQQFPDLHSELNLSSLELGDSALYFCASSATDRNTEAFFGQGTRLTVV.

This chain connects TRBV5-6 to TRBJ1-6; D is perhaps TRBD1 (6 bases). Trimming stripped 0 bases from V and 0 bases from J, with 13 bases between. CDR1 is SGHDT, CDR2 YYEEEE, per germline. The CDR3 runs to 18 residues. The CDR3 loop is CASSLGLTDSSYNSPLHF. The CDR3 nucleotides read TGTGCCAGCAGCTTGGGTTTGACGGACAGCTCCTATAATTCACCCCTCCACTTT.

The chain employs TRBV6-5 and TRBJ2-2; TRBD2 matches 12 bases. The V gene end was trimmed by 7 bases and the J gene end by 3 bases; junction bases not matched to a gene: 3. The germline CDR1 and CDR2 sequences are MNHEY and SVGAGI. There are 15 residues in the CDR3. CDR3 in DNA: TGTGCCAGCACCAGACTAGCGGGAGACACCGGGGAGCTGTTTTTT. It translates to CASTRLAGDTGELFF.